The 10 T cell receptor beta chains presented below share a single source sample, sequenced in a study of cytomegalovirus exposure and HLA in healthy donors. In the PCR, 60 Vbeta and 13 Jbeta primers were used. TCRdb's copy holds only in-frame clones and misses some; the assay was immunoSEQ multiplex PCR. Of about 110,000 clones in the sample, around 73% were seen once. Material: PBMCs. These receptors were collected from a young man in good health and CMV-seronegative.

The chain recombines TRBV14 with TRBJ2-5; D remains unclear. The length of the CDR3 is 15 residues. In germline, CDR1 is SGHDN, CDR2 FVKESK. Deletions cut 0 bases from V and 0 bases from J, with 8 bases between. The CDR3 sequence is CASSQDWAHQETQYF. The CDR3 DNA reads TGTGCCAGCAGCCAAGATTGGGCTCACCAAGAGACCCAGTACTTC.

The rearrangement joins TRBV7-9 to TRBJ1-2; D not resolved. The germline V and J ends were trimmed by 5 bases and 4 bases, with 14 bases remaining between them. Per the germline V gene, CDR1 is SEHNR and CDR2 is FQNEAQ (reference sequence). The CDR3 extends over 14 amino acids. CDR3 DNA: TGTGCCAGCAGCCTCGACCCTGCGGGCTATGGCTACACCTTC. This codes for CASSLDPAGYGYTF.

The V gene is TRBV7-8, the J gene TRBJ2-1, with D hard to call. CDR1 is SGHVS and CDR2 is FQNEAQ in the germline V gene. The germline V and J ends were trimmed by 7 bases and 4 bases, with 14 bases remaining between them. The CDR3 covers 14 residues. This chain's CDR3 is CASTSASLYNEQFF. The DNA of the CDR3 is TGTGCCAGCACCTCCGCATCCCTATACAATGAGCAGTTCTTC.

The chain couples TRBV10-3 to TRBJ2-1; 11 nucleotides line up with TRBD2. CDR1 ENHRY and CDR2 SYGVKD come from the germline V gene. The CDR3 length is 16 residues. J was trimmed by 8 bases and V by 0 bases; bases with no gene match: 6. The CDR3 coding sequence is TGTGCCATCAGTGAGTCTGTTAGCGGGGGGGCGCATGAGCAGTTCTTC. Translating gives CAISESVSGGAHEQFF.

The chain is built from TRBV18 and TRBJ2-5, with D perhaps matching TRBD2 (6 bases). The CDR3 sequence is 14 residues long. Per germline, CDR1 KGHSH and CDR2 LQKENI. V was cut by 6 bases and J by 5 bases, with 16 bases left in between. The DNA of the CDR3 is TGTGCCAGCTCGTTCCAGGAGGGTACGGAGACCCAGTACTTC. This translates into CASSFQEGTETQYF.

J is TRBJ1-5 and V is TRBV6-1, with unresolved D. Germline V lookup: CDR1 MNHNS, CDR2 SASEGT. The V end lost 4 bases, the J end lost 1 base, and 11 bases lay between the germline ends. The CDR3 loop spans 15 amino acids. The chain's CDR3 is CASSVVTFSNQPQHF. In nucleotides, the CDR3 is TGTGCCAGCAGTGTGGTGACATTCAGCAATCAGCCCCAGCATTTT.

CDR3 DNA: TGTGCCAGTATAGAAAACAGGGGGCGCATCTCTAGCTACACCTTC. This sequence encodes CASIENRGRISSYTF. The rearrangement joins TRBV7-8 to TRBJ1-2; 9 bases are a match to TRBD1. The CDR3 is 15 amino acids. Germline V gene sequence: CDR1 SGHVS, CDR2 FQNEAQ. After removal of 9 bases from V and 9 bases from J, the junction contained 17 bases not matched to a gene.

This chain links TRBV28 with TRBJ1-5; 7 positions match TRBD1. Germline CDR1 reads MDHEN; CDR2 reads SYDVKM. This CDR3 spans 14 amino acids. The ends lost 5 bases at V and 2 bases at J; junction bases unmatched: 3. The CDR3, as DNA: TGTGCCAGCAGTAGTACAGGGGGCAATCAGCCCCAGCATTTT. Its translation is CASSSTGGNQPQHF.

In DNA, the CDR3 is TGTGCCAGCAGCGTAGCAGGGACAGGGGGGGTAGTTGGAAACACCATATATTTT. Translated: CASSVAGTGGVVGNTIYF. V gene TRBV9 combines with J gene TRBJ1-3; 11 bases fit TRBD1. The ends lost 0 bases at V and 3 bases at J; junction bases unmatched: 8. The CDR3 has 18 amino acids. CDR1 and CDR2 (germline): SGDLS, YYNGEE.

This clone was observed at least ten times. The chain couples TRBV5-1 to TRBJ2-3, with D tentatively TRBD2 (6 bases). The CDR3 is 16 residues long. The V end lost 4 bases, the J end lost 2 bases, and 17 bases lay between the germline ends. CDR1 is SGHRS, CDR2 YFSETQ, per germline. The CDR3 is CASSPNGGVTTDTQYF. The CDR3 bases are TGCGCCAGCAGCCCTAATGGCGGGGTAACCACAGATACGCAGTATTTT.